This note documents a single T cell receptor (beta chain) sequence. The identical CDR3 is also encoded by other nucleotide sequences in the sample. TCRdb's copy holds only in-frame clones and misses some; the assay was immunoSEQ multiplex PCR. Among some 340,000 clones listed, more than 70% were seen once. This specimen comes from a study of Ad26.COV2.S vaccination and SARS-CoV-2 variants. CDR3 size: 15 residues. V was clipped by 3 bases and J by 1 base; unmatched bases: 0. Germline loops: CDR1 SEHNR, CDR2 FQNEAQ (reference sequence). Treatment meaning: 19 received Ad26.COV2.S at low or high dose, single or two shots; 5 received placebo; per-sample allocation not given. Following the first vaccine or placebo injection, samples were taken on day 63.

The TCR comes from a person aged 18-65 years who received the Ad26.COV2.S COVID-19 vaccine or a placebo. This rearrangement joins TRBV7-9 to TRBJ2-1; 10 bases fit TRBD1. Sequencing was performed on peripheral blood, taken in a trial of Ad26.COV2.S vaccine versus placebo. CDR3 amino acids: CASSLDRGSYNEQFF. The CDR3 nucleotides are TGTGCCAGCAGCTTGGACAGGGGGTCCTACAATGAGCAGTTCTTC.